This entry lists 5 T cell receptor beta chains sequenced from one sample in a study of T-cell reconstitution after alpha-beta-depleted transplantation in children. Unique molecular identifiers featured in how the TCRbeta library was prepared. TCRdb independently ran MiXCR on the PCR reads; one entry per CDR3 protein. The sample holds about 300,000 distinct CDR3 sequences, just over 7.5% seen once. Whole-study results and caveats: It was newly produced T cells that mostly accounted for T-cell counts and diversity one year after transplant.

Their antigen targets remain unknown. The starting material was peripheral blood, obtained 360 days after TCRalphabeta/CD19-depleted stem cell transplant. These receptor sequences come from a female patient between 2 and 15 years old who had a stem cell transplant for Fanconi anemia, so the T cells may come from the graft donor.

This clonotype showed up many times. The CDR3 loop is CSALLAGWNEQFF. In nucleotides, the CDR3 is TGCAGTGCCCTACTAGCGGGGTGGAATGAGCAGTTCTTC. V is TRBV20-1 and J is TRBJ2-1, with 10 bases fitting TRBD2. Germline trimming cut 6 bases from V and 7 bases from J; bases unmatched to any gene: 6. Germline CDR1 DFQATT, CDR2 SNEGSKA (reference sequence). CDR3 length equals 13 residues.

This clonotype was detected only a few times. The chain uses TRBV7-9 and TRBJ2-1; a possible D gene is TRBD2 (7 bases). Trimming removed 10 bases at V and 2 bases at J, with 15 bases between. This CDR3 has 14 residues. The germline V gene encodes CDR1 SEHNR and CDR2 FQNEAQ (reference sequence). CDR3 nucleotides: TGTGCCAACCAGAAGGGGGGGCCCTACAATGAGCAGTTCTTC. This encodes CANQKGGPYNEQFF. The whole variable domain, filled in from reference TRBV7-9 and TRBJ2-1, reads DTGVSQNPRHKITKRGQNVTFRCDPISEHNRLYWYRQTLGQGPEFLTYFQNEAQLEKSRLLSDRFSAERPKGSFSTLEIQRTEQGDSAMYLCANQKGGPYNEQFFGPGTRLTVL.

This clonotype was seen many times. The rearrangement joins TRBV29-1 to TRBJ2-3; D gene uncertain. From germline, CDR1 is SQVTM and CDR2 ANQGSEA. With 2 bases removed from V and 2 bases from J, the gap between germline ends came to 2 bases. The CDR3 extends over 11 amino acids. The CDR3 here is CSVEHTDTQYF. In nucleotides, the CDR3 is TGCAGCGTTGAACACACAGATACGCAGTATTTT.

In this sample, this clonotype turned up a few times. The rearrangement uses TRBV7-2 and TRBJ2-5; 9 bases are shared with TRBD2. The germline gives CDR1 SGHTA, CDR2 FQGNSA. Unmatched junction bases numbered 4, after V lost 4 bases and J lost 1 base. The length of the CDR3 is 15 residues. CDR3 coding DNA: TGTGCCAGCAGCTCTAGCGGGGCCGCCCAAGAGACCCAGTACTTC. It translates to CASSSSGAAQETQYF.

This clonotype was detected many times. V usage is TRBV5-1 and J usage is TRBJ2-5; 9 positions agree with TRBD1. Germline V gene data show CDR1 as SGHRS and CDR2 as YFSETQ. This CDR3 is built from 13 residues. The V and J ends lost 9 bases and 5 bases, in that order; junction bases with no gene match: 8. The CDR3 is CATSTGGRETQYF. CDR3 nucleotides: TGCGCCACTTCGACAGGGGGAAGGGAGACCCAGTACTTC.